The next 10 T cell receptor beta chains were all read from a single sample in a study of blood T cell repertoires in COVID-19. TCRdb keeps only in-frame clones here, not all; method: immunoSEQ multiplex PCR. The table records 190,000 or so clones, more than 75% of them present only once. The specimen was peripheral blood. All receptors come from a young woman who had recovered from COVID-19.

This clone was detected only a few times. The V call is TRBV12-3 or TRBV12-4, the J call TRBJ2-5; D uncertain. The CDR3 spans 11 residues. Trimming cost V 0 bases and J 8 bases, with 4 bases left between them. The CDR3 DNA reads TGTGCCAGCAGTTTAGCCGGTACCCAGTACTTC. Translated: CASSLAGTQYF.

The gene calls are TRBV5-4 and TRBJ1-2; D perhaps matches TRBD1 (5 bases). The CDR3 extends over 14 amino acids. Trimming removed 3 bases at V and 0 bases at J, with 9 bases between. Germline V gene lookup returns CDR1 SGHNT and CDR2 YYREEE (reference sequence). The CDR3 DNA sequence: TGTGCCAGCAGCTGGGCAGGGTCTAACTATGGCTACACCTTC. It codes for CASSWAGSNYGYTF.

This sequence joins TRBV5-1 and TRBJ1-2; a possible D gene is TRBD1 (5 bases). Germline V gives CDR1 SGHRS, CDR2 YFSETQ. The CDR3 is 12 residues long. The V and J ends lost 6 bases and 6 bases respectively, with 12 bases between them. This CDR3 is CASTRGTDGYTF. The DNA of the CDR3 is TGCGCCAGCACCCGCGGGACGGATGGCTACACCTTC.

The chain couples TRBV7-3 to TRBJ2-1; D is ambiguous. Germline V gene data show CDR1 as SGHTA and CDR2 as FQGTGA. The V end lost 0 bases, the J end lost 6 bases, and 6 bases lay between the germline ends. The CDR3 contains 13 residues. As DNA, the CDR3 is TGTGCCAGCAGCTTAACTCCGTCCAATGAGCAGTTCTTC. It encodes CASSLTPSNEQFF.

The sample holds one count of this clone. The rearrangement uses TRBV3-1 (or the pseudogene TRBV3-2) and TRBJ1-2; 7 bases agree with TRBD1. Germline V lookup: CDR1 LGHDT, CDR2 YNNKEL (reference sequence). The CDR3 has 13 residues. The ends lost 3 bases at V and 10 bases at J; junction bases unmatched: 8. CDR3 nucleotide sequence: TGTGCCAGCAGCCAGGCCGGGACAGTGGACTACACCTTC. Encoded protein: CASSQAGTVDYTF.

This chain joins TRBV19 and TRBJ2-1, with 12 bases matching TRBD2. The V gene end was trimmed by 4 bases and the J gene end by 4 bases; junction bases not matched to a gene: 5. Germline V gene data show CDR1 as LNHDA and CDR2 as SQIVND (reference sequence). The CDR3 sequence is 16 residues long. Here the CDR3 reads CASSSRTSGNYNEQFF. In DNA, the CDR3 is TGTGCCAGTAGTAGCCGGACTAGCGGGAATTACAATGAGCAGTTCTTC.

This chain connects TRBV7-2 to TRBJ1-1; perhaps TRBD1 as D (6 bases). In germline, CDR1 is SGHTA, CDR2 FQGNSA. V was clipped by 4 bases and J by 5 bases, with 11 bases between them. This CDR3 is 13 amino acids long. The CDR3 DNA is TGTGCCAGCAGCTATCACCAGGGGACTGAAGCTTTCTTT. Its protein is CASSYHQGTEAFF. Drawing the rest from reference TRBV7-2 and TRBJ1-1, the complete variable domain is GAGVSQSPSNKVTEKGKDVELRCDPISGHTALYWYRQSLGQGLEFLIYFQGNSAPDKSGLPSDRFSAERTGGSVSTLTIQRTQQEDSAVYLCASSYHQGTEAFFGQGTRLTVV.

This sequence joins TRBV5-1 and TRBJ2-3; 8 nucleotides agree with TRBD2. The CDR3 length is 16 residues. Germline-derived CDR1 and CDR2 are SGHRS and YFSETQ. J gave up 6 bases and V 0 bases, and 9 bases lay outside the gene matches. This CDR3 is CASSLVYLREDDTQYF. As DNA, the CDR3 is TGCGCCAGCAGCTTGGTCTACTTGCGGGAGGATGATACGCAGTATTTT.

J is TRBJ2-6 and V is TRBV14, with a possible D match to TRBD2 (5 bases). Trimming took off 1 base at V and 5 bases at J, with 12 bases between the two ends. The CDR3 runs to 16 residues. Germline assignment: CDR1 SGHDN and CDR2 FVKESK. The DNA for the CDR3 is TGTGCCAGCAGCCAAGGATACCGGGAAAGGGCCAACGTCCTGACTTTC. It translates to CASSQGYRERANVLTF.

CDR3 region: CASTVLGYNEQFF. CDR3 bases: TGTGCCAGCACCGTTCTAGGTTACAATGAGCAGTTCTTC. This chain joins TRBV27 and TRBJ2-1; D uncertain. Germline CDR1 MNHEY, CDR2 SMNVEV (reference sequence). CDR3 length: 13 residues. Trimming removed 7 bases at V and 4 bases at J, with 11 bases between.